These T cell receptor beta chains were read from a single sample in a study of T cell repertoires in cytomegalovirus infection. No antigen has been assigned to these receptors. TCRdb recomputed calls from the reads with MiXCR, one row per CDR3 protein. The sample yields roughly 87,000 distinct CDR3 sequences, 25% to 35% seen once. The specimen comprised CD8+ T cells from cultured PBMCs, sampled from culture after CMV antigen stimulation. The source of these receptors is a human donor in good health (CMV status not recorded). Some clones in this sample may be carry-over from other donors' samples. Both conserved end residues are part of each CDR3. D genes are given only for firm matches. Clone size is shown for a subset of rows, as once, few, many or a class of expanded clone.

size: few; D: .; J: TRBJ1-2; V: TRBV5-8; DNA: TGTGCCAGCAGCTTCCAGGGAAACTATGGCTACACCTTC; CDR3: CASSFQGNYGYTF
size: once; D: TRBD1; J: TRBJ1-6; V: TRBV20-1; DNA: TGCAGTGCTCCCGGGACAGGGGCTGGTAATTCACCCCTCCACTTT; CDR3: CSAPGTGAGNSPLHF
size: few; D: .; J: TRBJ2-7; V: TRBV20-1; DNA: TGCAGTGCTAGAGATAGGCACAGCCCCTACGAGCAGTACTTC; CDR3: CSARDRHSPYEQYF
size: .; D: .; J: TRBJ1-1; V: TRBV4-1; DNA: TGCGCCAGCAGCCAAGAAGGAGGCATGAGTGAAGCTTTCTTT; CDR3: CASSQEGGMSEAFF
size: .; D: .; J: TRBJ1-3; V: TRBV12-3/TRBV12-4; DNA: TGTGCCACCCTAGGGGGGGGGGCTGGAAACACCATATATTTT; CDR3: CATLGGGAGNTIYF
size: many; D: .; J: TRBJ2-5; V: TRBV7-8; DNA: TGTGCCAGCAGCCCCGGTGCGGGGAGGAAAGAGACCCAGTACTTC; CDR3: CASSPGAGRKETQYF
size: .; D: .; J: TRBJ2-1; V: TRBV27; DNA: TGTGCCAGCAGTTTTGCCGGAAATGAGCAGTTCTTC; CDR3: CASSFAGNEQFF
size: many; D: TRBD1; J: TRBJ1-1; V: TRBV6-1; DNA: TGTGCCAGCAGCCGGGGACAGTCCACTGAAGCTTTCTTT; CDR3: CASSRGQSTEAFF
size: .; D: .; J: TRBJ2-1; V: TRBV19; DNA: TGTGCCAGTAGATCTCTGGGAAGCAATAATGAGCAGTTCTTC; CDR3: CASRSLGSNNEQFF
size: many; D: TRBD1; J: TRBJ2-4; V: TRBV7-6; DNA: TGTGCCAGCAGCCTCGGACAGGCGTATCCCAAAAACATTCAGTACTTC; CDR3: CASSLGQAYPKNIQYF
size: .; D: .; J: TRBJ2-5; V: TRBV3-1; DNA: TGTGCCAGCAGCCAAGAGGGGTATCAAGAGACCCAGTACTTC; CDR3: CASSQEGYQETQYF
size: few; D: .; J: TRBJ2-1; V: TRBV4-1; DNA: TGCGCCAGCAGCCAAGAAGCCCTACTAGTGAGAGATACGAATGAGCAGTTCTTC; CDR3: CASSQEALLVRDTNEQFF
size: .; D: .; J: TRBJ2-1; V: TRBV24-1; DNA: TGTGCCACCAGTGATTCCGGGACTCAGCAGTTCTTC; CDR3: CATSDSGTQQFF
size: once; D: .; J: TRBJ1-5; V: TRBV5-5; DNA: TGTGCCAGCAGCTTGGTGGACCTTTACAATCAGCCCCAGCATTTT; CDR3: CASSLVDLYNQPQHF
size: few; D: .; J: TRBJ2-7; V: TRBV5-1; DNA: TGCGCCAGCAGCTTTGGGGGGCAGGGGAACGAGCAGTACTTC; CDR3: CASSFGGQGNEQYF
size: few; D: .; J: TRBJ2-1; V: TRBV7-9; DNA: TGTGCCAGCAGCTTATATGGGGTAGATGAGCAGTTCTTC; CDR3: CASSLYGVDEQFF
size: .; D: TRBD1; J: TRBJ1-1; V: TRBV27; DNA: TGTGCCAGCAGTTCAGGGGGGGTGAACACTGAAGCTTTCTTT; CDR3: CASSSGGVNTEAFF
size: many; D: TRBD1; J: TRBJ1-1; V: TRBV28; DNA: TGTGCCAGCAGTTTATTACAGGGGGACACTGAAGCTTTCTTT; CDR3: CASSLLQGDTEAFF
size: .; D: .; J: TRBJ1-5; V: TRBV19; DNA: TGTGCCAGTAGTATCTGGGGCAAAAATCAGCCCCAGCATTTT; CDR3: CASSIWGKNQPQHF
size: .; D: TRBD1; J: TRBJ1-1; V: TRBV27; DNA: TGTGCCAGCAGTTTAGGCGCCAGGGGGTCCACTGAAGCTTTCTTT; CDR3: CASSLGARGSTEAFF
size: few; D: .; J: TRBJ2-7; V: TRBV4-1; DNA: TGCGCCAGCAGCCAAGAGAGACAGACCACTTACGAGCAGTACTTC; CDR3: CASSQERQTTYEQYF
size: few; D: .; J: TRBJ2-2; V: TRBV7-2; DNA: TGTGCCAGCAGCTTAGGACTCAACACCGGGGAGCTGTTTTTT; CDR3: CASSLGLNTGELFF
size: few; D: .; J: TRBJ1-5; V: TRBV19; DNA: TGTGCCAGTAGTATATACCGGGACAGCAATCAGCCCCAGCATTTT; CDR3: CASSIYRDSNQPQHF
size: many; D: .; J: TRBJ1-1; V: TRBV30; DNA: TGTGCCTGGAGTGCGCAGGGGTTCACTGAAGCTTTCTTT; CDR3: CAWSAQGFTEAFF
size: .; D: .; J: TRBJ2-5; V: TRBV7-2; DNA: TGTGCCAGCAGCGGACGGGACTTCCAAGAGACCCAGTACTTC; CDR3: CASSGRDFQETQYF
size: few; D: .; J: TRBJ2-7; V: TRBV6-6; DNA: TGTGCCAGCAGGGAGGGGACAGATCTGTACTTC; CDR3: CASREGTDLYF
size: .; D: .; J: TRBJ2-3; V: TRBV2; DNA: TGTGCCAGCAGCCCTTTTCCGCCAGCGCCCTCAGATACGCAGTATTTT; CDR3: CASSPFPPAPSDTQYF
size: .; D: .; J: TRBJ1-2; V: TRBV7-4; DNA: TGTGCCAGCAGCTTGACAGTGGACTATGGCTACACCTTC; CDR3: CASSLTVDYGYTF
size: few; D: TRBD2; J: TRBJ2-7; V: TRBV10-3; DNA: TGTGCCATCAGTCCTAGCGGGGGCAGCTCCTACGAGCAGTACTTC; CDR3: CAISPSGGSSYEQYF
size: .; D: .; J: TRBJ2-7; V: TRBV7-3; DNA: TGTGCCAGCAGCTTATTTCCGGGGGAGTACTACGAGCAGTACTTC; CDR3: CASSLFPGEYYEQYF